What follows are 10 T cell receptor beta chains derived from one specimen sequenced in a study of monozygotic twins with inflammatory bowel disease. TCRdb re-called the 5' RACE reads and catalogs CDR3 proteins one per entry, DNA excluded. Its table records nearly 450,000 distinct CDR3 sequences. Material: blood. These receptors all stem from a human donor with ulcerative colitis or Crohn's disease, or a healthy co-twin of an affected twin (not recorded which).

This chain links TRBV28 with TRBJ2-7. Germline CDR1 reads MDHEN; CDR2 reads SYDVKM. The CDR3 contains 12 residues. The CDR3 reads CASSSSPYEQYF.

The rearrangement joins TRBV5-5 to TRBJ1-5; TCRdb's D call of TRBD1 is untestable without DNA. In germline, CDR1 is SGHKS, CDR2 YYEKEE (reference sequence). This CDR3 is built from 15 residues. CDR3 region: CASSNLGVSNQPQHF.

The V and J genes are TRBV12-3 or TRBV12-4 and TRBJ2-1; the TRBD1 assignment by TCRdb is unverifiable without DNA. The CDR3 totals 14 residues. The chain's CDR3 is CASSSRVVRNEQFF.

The rearrangement joins TRBV5-1 to TRBJ2-3. The CDR3 runs to 16 residues. Germline V gives CDR1 SGHRS, CDR2 YFSETQ. CDR3 protein: CASSLTTRASTDTQYF.

This chain uses TRBV6-5 with TRBJ2-1; absent DNA, TCRdb's TRBD2 call cannot be checked. The length of the CDR3 is 17 residues. From germline, CDR1 is MNHEY and CDR2 SVGAGI. The CDR3 sequence: CASSYRASGRGYNEQFF.

This chain links TRBV25-1 with TRBJ2-6. In germline, CDR1 is MGHDK, CDR2 SYGVNS. CDR3 length: 16 amino acids. The CDR3 sequence is CASSELGTAGANVLTF. Variable domain in full (rest from reference TRBV25-1 and TRBJ2-6): EADIYQTPRYLVIGTGKKITLECSQTMGHDKMYWYQQDPGMELHLIHYSYGVNSTEKGDLSSESTVSRIRTEHFPLTLESARPSHTSQYLCASSELGTAGANVLTFGAGSRLTVL.

The chain couples TRBV5-1 to TRBJ2-1; TCRdb lists TRBD1, though no DNA is available to test this call. The CDR3 has 16 amino acids. CDR1 and CDR2 (germline): SGHRS, YFSETQ. The CDR3 is CASSLDPTGGFSEQFF.

The rearrangement uses TRBV5-1 and TRBJ2-2; TCRdb lists TRBD1, though no DNA is available to test this call. The germline V gene has CDR1 SGHRS and CDR2 YFSETQ. The CDR3 extends over 18 amino acids. CDR3 region: CASSLALSRTGNTGELFF.

The V call is TRBV7-8, the J call TRBJ1-5; checking the TCRdb D call of TRBD1 is not possible without DNA. Germline V gives CDR1 SGHVS, CDR2 FQNEAQ. The length of the CDR3 is 15 residues. The CDR3 sequence is CASSSGTLSGQPQHF.

The rearrangement joins TRBV2 to TRBJ2-5; no DNA is available, so the TRBD1 call from TCRdb remains unchecked. This CDR3 has 13 amino acids. Germline values: CDR1 SNHLY, CDR2 FYNNEI. The CDR3: CASSYVRAETQYF.